This T cell receptor beta chain was recovered during a study of OX40 agonist ivuxolimab in advanced cancers. Whole-study findings and limits: Dose levels from 0.1 to 3.0 mg/kg saw CD4+ and CD8+ blood T cells expand clonally by week 6. It was not determined which antigens were specifically recognized by the peripheral T cells that had undergone clonal expansion.

Sequencing was performed with immunoSEQ multiplex PCR; in TCRdb, only in-frame clones are kept and a portion is missing. The table includes 66,000 or so clones, approximately 92% detected once. J was trimmed by 4 bases and V by 0 bases; bases with no gene match: 9. Germline loops: CDR1 LGHNA, CDR2 YSLEER. The CDR3 extends over 18 amino acids. Note on this clone: Its antigen remains unidentified.

This clonotype was obtained from an adult with an advanced solid tumor such as melanoma, head and neck, liver or kidney cancer. This chain uses TRBV4-3 with TRBJ2-1, with 10 bases that match TRBD2. The specimen was CD4+ or CD8+ T cells sorted from blood, collected in a trial of the OX40 agonist ivuxolimab. CDR3 loop: CASSQDGAAGGPYNEQFF. The CDR3 coding sequence is TGCGCCAGCAGCCAAGATGGGGCAGCGGGAGGGCCGTACAATGAGCAGTTCTTC.